One and the same sample provided the 14 T cell receptor beta chains below, sequenced in a study of T cell repertoires in aging, cancer and after chemotherapy. Rearranged V-D-J TRB sequences were amplified with a mixed TRB-A/B primer pool. TCRdb processed the multiplex PCR reads anew with MiXCR; each CDR3 protein has one entry. This table has just under 5,500 distinct CDR3 sequences, 35% to 50% appearing once. TCR beta rearrangements were amplified from peripheral blood genomic DNA. The material sequenced was blood. Source of these receptors: a human donor with a blood cancer.

This clonotype occurred a few times. The chain employs TRBV24-1 and TRBJ2-2; D unresolved. The CDR3 is 13 residues long. Trimming shortened V by 4 bases and J by 3 bases, and 5 bases separated the two germline ends. The germline CDR1 and CDR2 sequences are KGHDR and SFDVKD. In DNA form, the CDR3 reads TGTGCCACCAGTGACCCTTACACCGGGGAGCTGTTTTTT. Translated, it gives CATSDPYTGELFF.

This rearrangement joins TRBV27 to TRBJ1-2; 7 positions match TRBD1. CDR1 MNHEY and CDR2 SMNVEV come from the germline V gene (reference sequence). The CDR3 is 13 residues long. Germline trimming cut 5 bases from V and 8 bases from J; bases unmatched to any gene: 8. The CDR3: CASSNRDRWGYTF. Here the CDR3 DNA reads TGTGCCAGCAGTAACCGGGACAGATGGGGCTACACCTTC.

The V call is TRBV30, the J call TRBJ1-2; possible D gene TRBD1, 6 bases. The CDR3 is 13 residues long. The ends were cut back, 8 bases at V and 3 bases at J, with 16 bases in the middle. In germline, CDR1 is GTSNPN, CDR2 SVGIG (reference sequence). The CDR3 loop reads CASRGTSDYGYTF. As DNA, the CDR3 is TGTGCCAGTAGAGGGACATCCGACTATGGCTACACCTTC.

This clonotype was seen more than once but under ten times. This chain connects TRBV29-1 to TRBJ1-2, with TRBD1 as a possible D gene (5 bases). CDR3 length: 13 amino acids. Trimming stripped 5 bases from V and 6 bases from J, with 16 bases between. Germline V lookup: CDR1 SQVTM, CDR2 ANQGSEA. The CDR3 is CSVSSARVNGYTF. For the CDR3, the DNA is TGCAGCGTTTCAAGCGCCAGGGTAAATGGCTACACCTTC.

This chain joins TRBV20-1 and TRBJ2-5, with 10 nucleotides matching TRBD2. Germline lookup yields CDR1 DFQATT and CDR2 SNEGSKA (reference sequence). This CDR3 has 15 amino acids. J was trimmed by 4 bases and V by 6 bases; bases with no gene match: 11. The CDR3 is CSASGRASTGETQYF. In nucleotides, the CDR3 is TGCAGTGCAAGCGGGAGGGCATCTACAGGAGAGACCCAGTACTTC.

The sample holds one count of this clonotype. This sequence joins TRBV6-2 or TRBV6-3 and TRBJ2-5; TRBD1 is a possible D gene (5 bases). V lost 7 bases to trimming and J lost 3 bases, with 21 bases between them. This CDR3 has 16 residues. CDR1 and CDR2 (germline): MNHEY, SVGEGT. The CDR3 region is CASNRTPQHRKETQYF. The CDR3 nucleotides are TGTGCCAGCAACCGGACACCGCAACACCGAAAAGAGACCCAGTACTTC.

The V gene is TRBV24-1, the J gene TRBJ2-1, with D possibly matching TRBD1 (6 bases). CDR1 and CDR2 from the germline V gene are KGHDR and SFDVKD. Trimming removed 4 bases at V and 4 bases at J, with 10 bases between. The CDR3 contains 14 residues. DNA for the CDR3: TGTGCCACCAGTGACCCCACAGGGTACAATGAGCAGTTCTTC. It yields the protein CATSDPTGYNEQFF.

V and J are TRBV6-5 and TRBJ1-1; 7 bases are shared with TRBD1. This CDR3 has 15 amino acids. Germline V gene sequence: CDR1 MNHEY, CDR2 SVGAGI. The trim removed 0 bases at V and 7 bases at J, leaving 8 bases unmatched. The chain's CDR3 is CASSYSGQGGFEAFF. The CDR3 bases are TGTGCCAGCAGTTACTCAGGGCAGGGGGGTTTTGAAGCTTTCTTT.

This clonotype is a singleton in its sample. Here the CDR3 DNA reads TGTGCCACCAGCAGAGCTCCAGTGGGTAGCAATCAGCCCCAGCATTTT. Translating gives CATSRAPVGSNQPQHF. The chain couples TRBV15 to TRBJ1-5; no clear D. Germline-derived CDR1 and CDR2 are LNHNV and YYDKDF (reference sequence). This CDR3 comprises 16 residues. V lost 1 base to trimming and J lost 0 bases, with 10 bases between them.

This sequence joins TRBV12-3 or TRBV12-4 and TRBJ2-2; no firm D call. There are 12 residues in the CDR3. V dropped 6 bases and J dropped 2 bases, with 4 bases sitting between them. DNA of the CDR3: TGTGCCAGCAGACAAAACACCGGGGAGCTGTTTTTT. This sequence encodes CASRQNTGELFF.

This chain uses TRBV19 with TRBJ2-1, with a tentative D call TRBD1 (5 bases). CDR1 and CDR2 from the germline V gene are LNHDA and SQIVND (reference sequence). Trimming left V 1 base short and J 4 bases short, with 17 bases between. CDR3 size: 17 residues. CDR3 region: CASSIGGPPGSYNEQFF. DNA of the CDR3: TGTGCCAGTAGTATAGGCGGTCCCCCAGGGTCGTACAATGAGCAGTTCTTC.

The V gene is TRBV18, the J gene TRBJ2-5, with D unclear. The V end was cut by 1 base, the J end by 1 base, with 7 bases between. The CDR3 totals 14 residues. CDR1 is KGHSH and CDR2 is LQKENI in the germline V gene. CDR3 residues: CASSPLRGQETQYF. DNA for the CDR3: TGTGCCAGCTCACCACTTAGAGGCCAAGAGACCCAGTACTTC.

The V gene is TRBV10-1, the J gene TRBJ2-2, with unresolved D. V lost 1 base and J 4 bases, leaving 13 bases between the germline ends. Germline V gives CDR1 WNHNN, CDR2 SYGVQD (reference sequence). The CDR3 has 16 residues. In nucleotides, the CDR3 is TGCGCCAGCAGTGAGTACGCCAGACAAGTCACCGGGGAGCTGTTTTTT. Protein: CASSEYARQVTGELFF.

The J gene is TRBJ2-2, the V gene TRBV11-2; possible D gene TRBD1, 5 bases. Germline V CDR1 and CDR2: SGHAT, FQNNGV. The V and J ends lost 4 bases and 5 bases respectively, with 11 bases between them. The CDR3 is made up of 14 amino acids. The CDR3 DNA follows: TGTGCCAGCAGCTCGATCAGGGAAACCGGGGAGCTGTTTTTT. Translating gives CASSSIRETGELFF.